The TCR beta chain described here comes from a study of lymphopenia after photon versus proton radiotherapy. Trimming left V 0 bases short and J 5 bases short, with 11 bases between. The CDR3 runs to 14 residues. Germline CDR1 and CDR2: SGHRS and YFSETQ. Only in-frame clones appear in the TCRdb table, and some are missing; sequencing was by immunoSEQ multiplex PCR. The repertoire holds tens of thousands of clones, with about 80% as singletons. This clone showed up just once. V is TRBV5-1 and J is TRBJ2-5; weak D call: TRBD1 (6 bases). Sequencing used peripheral blood, obtained from a patient treated with proton-based radiotherapy. The sequence was collected from a woman between 70 and 85 years old with pancreatic cancer. CDR3 sequence: CASSLGQVVETQYF. In nucleotides, the CDR3 is TGCGCCAGCAGCTTGGGACAGGTTGTGGAGACCCAGTACTTC.